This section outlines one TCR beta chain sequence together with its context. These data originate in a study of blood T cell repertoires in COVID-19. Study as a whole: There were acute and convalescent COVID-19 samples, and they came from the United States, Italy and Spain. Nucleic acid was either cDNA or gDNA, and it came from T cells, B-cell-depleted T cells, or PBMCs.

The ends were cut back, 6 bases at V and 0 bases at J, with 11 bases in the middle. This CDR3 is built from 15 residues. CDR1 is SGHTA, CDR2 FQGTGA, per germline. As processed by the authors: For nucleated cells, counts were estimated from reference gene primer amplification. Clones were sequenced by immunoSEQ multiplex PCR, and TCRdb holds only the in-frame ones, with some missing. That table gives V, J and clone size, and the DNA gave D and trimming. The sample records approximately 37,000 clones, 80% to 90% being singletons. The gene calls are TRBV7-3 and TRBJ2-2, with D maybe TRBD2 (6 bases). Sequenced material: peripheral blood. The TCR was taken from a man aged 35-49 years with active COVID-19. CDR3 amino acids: CASSSTSPNTGELFF. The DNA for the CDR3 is TGTGCCAGCAGTTCTACTAGCCCGAACACCGGGGAGCTGTTTTTT.